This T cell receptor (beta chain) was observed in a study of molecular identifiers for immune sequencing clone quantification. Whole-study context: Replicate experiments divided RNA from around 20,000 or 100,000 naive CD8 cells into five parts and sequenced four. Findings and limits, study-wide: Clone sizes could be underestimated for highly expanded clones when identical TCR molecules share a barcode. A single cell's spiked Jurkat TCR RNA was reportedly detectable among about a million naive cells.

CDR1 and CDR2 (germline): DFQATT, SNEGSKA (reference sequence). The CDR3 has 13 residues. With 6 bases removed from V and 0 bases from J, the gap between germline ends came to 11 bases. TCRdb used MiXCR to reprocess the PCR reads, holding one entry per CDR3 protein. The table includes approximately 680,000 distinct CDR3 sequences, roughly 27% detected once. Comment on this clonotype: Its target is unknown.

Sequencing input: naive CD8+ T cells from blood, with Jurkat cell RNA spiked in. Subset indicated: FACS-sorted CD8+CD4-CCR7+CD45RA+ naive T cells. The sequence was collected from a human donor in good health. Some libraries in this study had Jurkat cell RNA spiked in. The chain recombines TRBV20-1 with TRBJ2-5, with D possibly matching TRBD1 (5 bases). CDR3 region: CSAKRQYQETQYF. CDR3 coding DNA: TGCAGTGCAAAGAGACAGTACCAAGAGACCCAGTACTTC.